One and the same sample provided the 31 T cell receptor beta chains below, sequenced in a study of blood T cells in healthy people across ages. Alongside a J-beta primer mix, a sample-barcoded 5' primer served in a second PCR lasting about 7 to 12 cycles. TCRdb processed the 5' RACE reads anew with MiXCR; each CDR3 protein has one entry. This sample yields over 950,000 distinct CDR3 sequences, of which 51% are seen a single time; about 21% belongs to the top ten. Sequencing was carried out using blood. Every receptor here comes from a woman aged 55-75 years in good health.

This rearrangement joins TRBV20-1 to TRBJ2-3, with 12 bases that match TRBD2. The CDR3 runs to 14 residues. V was pared by 4 bases and J by 5 bases, with 4 bases of the junction left unmatched. Germline V gene data show CDR1 as DFQATT and CDR2 as SNEGSKA (reference sequence). The DNA of the CDR3 is TGCAGTGCTAAACCGGGACTAGCGGGAGATACGCAGTATTTT. This encodes CSAKPGLAGDTQYF.

The rearrangement links TRBV7-2 to TRBJ1-4, with 7 bases lining up with TRBD1. The CDR3 is 18 residues long. Germline lookup yields CDR1 SGHTA and CDR2 FQGNSA. J lost 5 bases, V lost 0 bases, and 12 bases had no gene match. For the CDR3, the DNA is TGTGCCAGCAGCTTAGCCTTCCCCGGGACAGAGGTGAATGAAAAACTGTTTTTT. Translating it yields CASSLAFPGTEVNEKLFF.

In its sample, this clonotype was seen a few times. The chain carries TRBV12-3 or TRBV12-4 and TRBJ2-7, with D possibly being TRBD2 (6 bases). Trimming removed 3 bases at V and 2 bases at J, with 14 bases between. The length of the CDR3 is 15 residues. This chain's CDR3 is CASSFGGSRTYEQYF. The CDR3 nucleotides read TGTGCCAGCAGTTTTGGGGGGTCTAGGACCTACGAGCAGTACTTC.

The chain uses TRBV6-4 and TRBJ1-2; possible D gene TRBD1, 5 bases. Germline V gene data show CDR1 as MRHNA and CDR2 as SNTAGT. The CDR3 length is 17 residues. The V end was cut by 0 bases, the J end by 4 bases, with 18 bases between. The CDR3 loop reads CASSDSKPRQIPYGYTF. For the CDR3, the DNA is TGTGCCAGCAGTGACTCGAAACCCAGACAGATTCCCTATGGCTACACCTTC.

This clonotype occurred a few times. The chain couples TRBV10-2 to TRBJ2-7; TRBD1 might be the D (6 bases). The length of the CDR3 is 14 residues. V was shortened by 2 bases and J by 2 bases, with 10 bases between the two germline ends. Germline V gene lookup returns CDR1 WSHSY and CDR2 SAAADI. CDR3 region: CASSEEGETYEQYF. For the CDR3, the DNA is TGCGCCAGCAGTGAGGAGGGGGAGACCTACGAGCAGTACTTC.

The CDR3 coding sequence is TGTGCCAGCAGCCGGGGGGCAGTACCCTATGGCTACACCTTC. This encodes CASSRGAVPYGYTF. The genes are TRBV12-3 or TRBV12-4 and TRBJ1-2, with D possibly being TRBD1 (6 bases). Trimming left V 6 bases short and J 4 bases short, with 15 bases between. This CDR3 has 14 residues.

The chain employs TRBV6-2 or TRBV6-3 and TRBJ2-1; D is ambiguous. This CDR3 is built from 10 residues. Germline-derived CDR1 and CDR2 are MNHEY and SVGEGT. Trimming pared 8 bases from V and 5 bases from J, leaving 4 bases between. The chain's CDR3 is CASWHNEQFF. For the CDR3, the DNA is TGTGCCAGCTGGCACAATGAGCAGTTCTTC.

Of note for this clonotype: One end of the junction does not line up with germline, which may come from a read error. V and J are TRBV5-1 and TRBJ2-5; 11 positions agree with TRBD2. The CDR3 totals 17 residues. Germline CDR1 reads SGHRS; CDR2 reads YFSETQ. This chain's CDR3 is CASSLAPSGRNQGTQYF. As DNA, the CDR3 is TGCGCCAGCAGCTTGGCCCCTAGCGGGAGGAACCAAGGGACCCAGTACTTC.

This clonotype appeared a few times. CDR3 coding DNA: TGTGCCAGCAGCTTTGCGGGATTGGAGACCCAGTACTTC. This codes for CASSFAGLETQYF. The chain joins TRBV7-2 to TRBJ2-5, with a tentative D call TRBD2 (6 bases). CDR1 and CDR2 from the germline V gene are SGHTA and FQGNSA. V was pared by 3 bases and J by 5 bases, with 10 bases between. The CDR3 is 13 residues long.

The chain is built from TRBV20-1 and TRBJ1-1; D gene ambiguous. Trimming shortened V by 0 bases and J by 2 bases, and 13 bases separated the two germline ends. CDR1 and CDR2 (germline): DFQATT, SNEGSKA (reference sequence). CDR3 length: 15 amino acids. The CDR3 is CSARDGRSFNTEAFF. The CDR3 region has the DNA TGCAGTGCTAGAGATGGCAGGTCCTTTAACACTGAAGCTTTCTTT.

The chain uses TRBV7-2 and TRBJ1-2, with 7 bases aligning to TRBD1. This CDR3 has 13 amino acids. After removal of 3 bases from V and 4 bases from J, the junction contained 2 bases not matched to a gene. Germline values: CDR1 SGHTA, CDR2 FQGNSA. The CDR3 DNA reads as TGTGCCAGCAGCTTGGACAGGTCCTATGGCTACACCTTC. The encoded protein is CASSLDRSYGYTF.

This clonotype appeared once. V and J are TRBV27 and TRBJ2-1; TRBD2 matches at 8 bases. This CDR3 comprises 17 residues. Germline values: CDR1 MNHEY, CDR2 SMNVEV (reference sequence). V trimming: 5 bases; J trimming: 2 bases; junction bases outside the gene matches: 11. CDR3 nucleotide sequence: TGTGCCAGCAGTCCTCACATAGCGGGAAGGACCTACAATGAGCAGTTCTTC. Translating gives CASSPHIAGRTYNEQFF.

The chain employs TRBV11-2 and TRBJ2-3; possible D gene TRBD1, 6 bases. This CDR3 contains 15 residues. Trimming removed 5 bases from V and 0 bases from J, with 12 bases in between. Looked up from germline, CDR1 is SGHAT and CDR2 is FQNNGV. CDR3 residues: CASSMSTGSTDTQYF. The CDR3 DNA follows: TGTGCCAGCAGCATGTCGACAGGTAGCACAGATACGCAGTATTTT.

This chain joins TRBV6-6 and TRBJ2-7; 9 bases fit TRBD1. Trimming at V came to 7 bases and at J to 5 bases, leaving 12 bases not matched to a gene. This CDR3 has 15 amino acids. Looked up from germline, CDR1 is MNHNY and CDR2 is SVGAGI (reference sequence). CDR3 coding DNA: TGTGCCAGCAACTCTCCGGGACAGGGAGCCCACGAGCAGTACTTC. It translates to CASNSPGQGAHEQYF.

This clonotype was observed a handful of times. The chain combines TRBV24-1 with TRBJ2-7; 8 bases align to TRBD1. Judging by the DNA end, TRBJ2-4 fits better; the J call may be wrong. This CDR3 has 15 residues. Germline CDR1 is KGHDR and CDR2 is SFDVKD. The chain's CDR3 is CATSDLREGQDIQYF. The CDR3 DNA sequence: TGTGCCACCAGTGATTTGCGAGAGGGACAGGACATTCAGTACTTC.

The chain employs TRBV28 and TRBJ2-1, with a weak D call TRBD2 (6 bases). Germline assignment: CDR1 MDHEN and CDR2 SYDVKM. V was shortened by 2 bases and J by 4 bases, with 9 bases between the two germline ends. The CDR3 runs to 14 residues. CDR3 DNA sequence: TGTGCCAGCAGTTTACGCGGGAATTACAATGAGCAGTTCTTC. Translated: CASSLRGNYNEQFF.

This clonotype was seen just once. The chain uses TRBV6-5 and TRBJ2-4, with D unresolved. The end of the DNA aligns better with TRBJ2-7, so the J call may be wrong. The CDR3 consists of 14 residues. The germline V gene has CDR1 MNHEY and CDR2 SVGAGI. The DNA for the CDR3 is TGTGCCAGCAGTCAACCATTCCTCCCTTACGAGCAGTACTTC. The encoded protein is CASSQPFLPYEQYF.

The chain employs TRBV6-5 and TRBJ1-1; D not certain. Germline-derived CDR1 and CDR2 are MNHEY and SVGAGI. The CDR3 has 14 amino acids. Trimming left V 2 bases short and J 1 base short, with 8 bases between. The CDR3: CASSYTPENTEAFF. CDR3 in DNA: TGTGCCAGCAGTTACACCCCAGAGAACACTGAAGCTTTCTTT.

The V and J genes are TRBV27 and TRBJ2-4; TRBD1 aligns across 9 bases. The DNA end lines up better with TRBJ2-7; the J call may be wrong. This CDR3 region has 15 residues. Looked up from germline, CDR1 is MNHEY and CDR2 is SMNVEV (reference sequence). CDR3 in DNA: TGTGCCAGCACCTTCCGAGGGACAGGGTACTACGAGCAGTACTTC. Protein product: CASTFRGTGYYEQYF.

This clonotype has more than one count but fewer than ten. The gene calls are TRBV10-3 and TRBJ2-7; 7 positions agree with TRBD2. In germline, CDR1 is ENHRY, CDR2 SYGVKD. After removal of 0 bases from V and 3 bases from J, the junction contained 5 bases not matched to a gene. The CDR3 is 15 residues long. CDR3 in DNA: TGTGCCATCAGTGAGTCGAGGCGGGAGTTCTACGAGCAGTACTTC. The encoded protein is CAISESRREFYEQYF.

This clonotype turned up a few times. The chain employs TRBV5-1 and TRBJ2-5, with TRBD1 matching 9 bases. CDR3 length: 15 amino acids. After removal of 0 bases from V and 4 bases from J, the junction contained 4 bases not matched to a gene. Germline lookup yields CDR1 SGHRS and CDR2 YFSETQ. The CDR3 loop reads CASSLGDRDPETQYF. Here the CDR3 DNA reads TGCGCCAGCAGCTTGGGGGACAGGGATCCAGAGACCCAGTACTTC.

A few counts support this clonotype. The genes are TRBV4-1 and TRBJ1-5, with D unresolved. The V gene lost 0 bases and the J gene lost 6 bases, with 6 bases spanning the gap. CDR3 length: 13 amino acids. The germline CDR1 and CDR2 sequences are MGHRA and YSYEKL. The CDR3 protein is CASSQDQGQPQHF. The CDR3 bases are TGCGCCAGCAGCCAAGATCAAGGTCAGCCCCAGCATTTT.

This clonotype appeared a few times. The genes are TRBV6-1 and TRBJ2-5; 14 bases are shared with TRBD2. Trimming removed 6 bases from V and 4 bases from J; junction bases left unmatched: 10. The CDR3 extends over 17 amino acids. CDR1 MNHNS and CDR2 SASEGT come from the germline V gene. DNA of the CDR3: TGTGCCAGCAGAGCCCGACTAGCGGGAGGGCTTAGAGAGACCCAGTACTTC. Encoded protein: CASRARLAGGLRETQYF.

This clonotype was found a few times. The chain combines TRBV4-2 with TRBJ2-5, with 8 bases aligning to TRBD2. The end of the DNA aligns better with TRBJ2-7, so the J call may be wrong. The CDR3 is 13 amino acids. Germline CDR1 is LGHNA and CDR2 is YNFKEQ. The CDR3 DNA reads as TGTGCCAGCAGCCATCCTGGGACTAGCGAGCAGTACTTC. Translated, it gives CASSHPGTSEQYF.

The CDR3 nucleotides are TGTGCCACCAGTGACCCGACTGTACAGGGTTACAATGAGCAGTTCTTC. Residues: CATSDPTVQGYNEQFF. J is TRBJ2-1 and V is TRBV24-1; a weak D match, TRBD1 (6 bases). The CDR3 is made up of 16 amino acids. V was trimmed by 4 bases and J by 4 bases, leaving 16 bases between them. Germline V gene lookup returns CDR1 KGHDR and CDR2 SFDVKD.

This clonotype was counted only a few times. The genes are TRBV28 and TRBJ2-7, with D possibly called TRBD1 or TRBD2 (5 bases each). Trimming took off 6 bases at V and 2 bases at J, with 11 bases between the two ends. Germline values: CDR1 MDHEN, CDR2 SYDVKM. This CDR3 spans 13 amino acids. As DNA, the CDR3 is TGTGCCAGCAGCGGGACGGAAGCCTACGAGCAGTACTTC. Its protein is CASSGTEAYEQYF.

The rearrangement joins TRBV11-2 to TRBJ1-6; possibly TRBD1 for D (6 bases). CDR3 size: 15 residues. CDR1 SGHAT and CDR2 FQNNGV come from the germline V gene. Trimming shortened V by 5 bases and J by 10 bases, and 18 bases separated the two germline ends. The CDR3 loop is CASSQLGGGGSPLHF. CDR3 nucleotides: TGTGCCAGCAGCCAATTAGGGGGAGGGGGATCACCCCTCCACTTT.

This chain connects TRBV20-1 to TRBJ2-3; a possible D gene is TRBD1 (6 bases). CDR3 length: 16 amino acids. Trimming left V 3 bases short and J 2 bases short, with 18 bases between. CDR1 and CDR2 (germline): DFQATT, SNEGSKA (reference sequence). The CDR3 DNA follows: TGCAGTGCTAGCCCCAAACAACAGGGACACACAGATACGCAGTATTTT. Amino acids: CSASPKQQGHTDTQYF.

This clonotype was found a few times. This rearrangement joins TRBV6-6 to TRBJ2-7; TRBD1 matches 9 bases. J gave up 5 bases and V 5 bases, and 13 bases lay outside the gene matches. CDR1 MNHNY and CDR2 SVGAGI come from the germline V gene (reference sequence). CDR3 length equals 16 residues. CDR3 nucleotide sequence: TGTGCCAGCAGTCAGGGGACAGGGCGGCTAGTCCACGAGCAGTACTTC. Translating it yields CASSQGTGRLVHEQYF.

The chain employs TRBV4-2 and TRBJ1-6; D not resolved. The CDR3 length is 14 residues. V was shortened by 1 base and J by 7 bases, with 8 bases between the two germline ends. Germline CDR1 LGHNA, CDR2 YNFKEQ. CDR3 loop: CASSQVDHNSPLHF. Written as DNA, the CDR3 is TGTGCCAGCAGCCAAGTTGATCACAATTCACCCCTCCACTTT.

The chain combines TRBV5-1 with TRBJ1-2; 10 bases are a match to TRBD1. Germline V gives CDR1 SGHRS, CDR2 YFSETQ. The trim removed 4 bases at V and 9 bases at J, leaving 9 bases unmatched. The CDR3 consists of 14 residues. CDR3 nucleotide sequence: TGCGCCAGCAGCCACGGGACAGGGGCGGATAGCTACACCTTC. It encodes CASSHGTGADSYTF.